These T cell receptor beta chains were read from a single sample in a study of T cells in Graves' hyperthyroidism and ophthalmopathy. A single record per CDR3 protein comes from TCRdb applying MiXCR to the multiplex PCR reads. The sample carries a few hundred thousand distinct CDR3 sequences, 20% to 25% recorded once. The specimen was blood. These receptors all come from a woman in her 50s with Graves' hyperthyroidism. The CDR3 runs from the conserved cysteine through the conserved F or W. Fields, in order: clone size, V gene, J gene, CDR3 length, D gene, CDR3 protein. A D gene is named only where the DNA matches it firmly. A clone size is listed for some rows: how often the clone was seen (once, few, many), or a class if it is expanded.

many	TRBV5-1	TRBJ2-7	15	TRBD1	CASRFREQGAYEQYF
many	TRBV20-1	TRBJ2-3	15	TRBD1	CSARDPGQRTDTQYF
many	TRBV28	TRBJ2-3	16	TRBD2	CASSLTSGRATDTQYF
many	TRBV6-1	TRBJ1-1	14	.	CASRFRGGYTEAFF
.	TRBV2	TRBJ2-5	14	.	CASRRGLNQETQYF
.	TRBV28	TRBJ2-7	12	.	CASSLYPGEQYF
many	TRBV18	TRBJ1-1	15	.	CASSPPMRVWTEAFF
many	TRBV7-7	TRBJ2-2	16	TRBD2	CASSPSGSLHTGELFF
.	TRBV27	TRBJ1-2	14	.	CASSFLDRKRGYTF
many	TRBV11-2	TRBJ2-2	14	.	CASSLNTGPGELFF
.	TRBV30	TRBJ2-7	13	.	CAWSHRKGSEQYF
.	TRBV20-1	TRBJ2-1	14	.	CSARDLGGYNEQFF
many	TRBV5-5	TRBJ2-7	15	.	CASTQGERLGNEQYF
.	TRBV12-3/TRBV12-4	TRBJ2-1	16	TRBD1	CASSATGDLIANEQFF
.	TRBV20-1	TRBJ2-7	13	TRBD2	CSATGTSGYEQYF
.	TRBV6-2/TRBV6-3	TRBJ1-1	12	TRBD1	CASSYGDRVTFF
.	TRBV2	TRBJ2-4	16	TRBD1	CASRLRQGSLKNIQYF
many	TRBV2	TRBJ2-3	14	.	CASSTEQGTDTQYF
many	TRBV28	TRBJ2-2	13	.	CASSLPGTGELFF
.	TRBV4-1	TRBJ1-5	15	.	CASSRAIGYNQPQHF
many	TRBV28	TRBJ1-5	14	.	CASSLPVFGQPQHF
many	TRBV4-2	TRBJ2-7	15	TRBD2	CASSQDLAGVSEQYF
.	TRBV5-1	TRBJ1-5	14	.	CASSLEGGAQPQHF
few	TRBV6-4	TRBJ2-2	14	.	CASSEMVGTGELFF
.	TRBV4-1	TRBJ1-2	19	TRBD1	CASSQDSNLETGVNYGYTF
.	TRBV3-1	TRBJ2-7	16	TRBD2	CASLHMGLADLYEQYF
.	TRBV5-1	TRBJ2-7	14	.	CASSRLGAPGEQYF
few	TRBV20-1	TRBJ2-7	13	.	CSARDWGGREQYF
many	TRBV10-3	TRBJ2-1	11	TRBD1	CATQGAYEQFF
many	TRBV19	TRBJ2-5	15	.	CASSMESAYQETQYF
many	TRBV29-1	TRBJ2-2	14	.	CSVDSPFNTGELFF